Following are 20 T cell receptor beta chains from one sample sequenced in a study of Tregs in tolerant kidney transplant recipients (dated by TCRdb to the late 2010s). The transplants used related donors along with nonmyeloablative bone marrow transplantation, and in the human trials mixed chimerism was transient. Libraries came from the immunoSEQ multiplex PCR assay. TCRdb provides this immuneACCESS table in a form limited to in-frame rearrangements. Some clones are lacking; in checked studies, under half of them reflect an unresolved V gene, and why the rest are absent is not known. In this sample the table shows some 56,000 clones, about nine tenths of which occur a single time. The ten largest clones take up approximately 16% of the sample. Specimen: CD8+ T cells from blood (PBMCs), collected 24 months after the transplant. These receptors were obtained from a human patient who received a combined kidney and bone marrow transplant. Following a transplant, a fraction of the T cells may be traceable to the graft donor.

This clone was counted a single time. The V gene is TRBV7-9, the J gene TRBJ1-2; D possibly corresponds to TRBD1 (5 bases). The germline V and J ends were trimmed by 5 bases and 6 bases, with 16 bases remaining between them. The CDR3 runs to 14 residues. Per the germline V gene, CDR1 is SEHNR and CDR2 is FQNEAQ (reference sequence). CDR3 loop: CASSQTGGIDGYTF. The CDR3 bases are TGTGCCAGCAGCCAAACGGGGGGGATAGATGGCTACACCTTC.

On this clone itself: The sample carries other DNA sequences with the same CDR3. The chain carries TRBV2 and TRBJ1-6; D is ambiguous. This CDR3 comprises 11 residues. The V gene's germline CDR1 is SNHLY and CDR2 FYNNEI. V gave up 6 bases and J gave up 11 bases, with 8 bases separating them. CDR3 residues: CASRANPPLHF. The CDR3 nucleotides read TGTGCCAGCAGAGCCAACCCACCCCTCCACTTT.

CDR3 in amino acids: CASSPSGAMNTGELFF. Written as DNA, the CDR3 is TGCGCCAGCAGCCCTAGTGGGGCCATGAACACCGGGGAGCTGTTTTTT. The rearrangement joins TRBV4-3 to TRBJ2-2; tentatively, D is TRBD1 (5 bases). This CDR3 is 16 amino acids long. V was trimmed by 4 bases and J by 1 base, leaving 13 bases between them. Germline V gives CDR1 LGHNA, CDR2 YSLEER.

The CDR3 is CASSQQGVREQYF. The CDR3 nucleotides read TGTGCCAGCAGCCAACAGGGGGTACGCGAGCAGTACTTC. The chain couples TRBV11-3 to TRBJ2-7; 8 bases are a match to TRBD1. The germline V gene has CDR1 SGHNT and CDR2 YENEEA. This CDR3 spans 13 amino acids. Losses at the gene ends were 5 bases for V and 6 bases for J; bases not matched to a gene: 6.

V usage is TRBV27 and J usage is TRBJ2-1; 11 bases are shared with TRBD2. The CDR3 spans 18 residues. V was clipped by 6 bases and J by 0 bases; unmatched bases: 10. Per the germline V gene, CDR1 is MNHEY and CDR2 is SMNVEV (reference sequence). CDR3 DNA: TGTGCCAGCAGACTTGGTAGCGGGGGGGCGAGCTCCTACAATGAGCAGTTCTTC. It is translated as CASRLGSGGASSYNEQFF.

The chain recombines TRBV19 with TRBJ2-1, with D possibly matching TRBD2 (5 bases). Trimming left V 1 base short and J 4 bases short, with 5 bases between. CDR1 and CDR2 from the germline V gene are LNHDA and SQIVND (reference sequence). The CDR3 extends over 13 amino acids. This chain's CDR3 is CASSIGGYNEQFF. In DNA, the CDR3 is TGTGCCAGTAGTATAGGAGGGTACAATGAGCAGTTCTTC.

Only a few counts were recorded for this clone. The genes are TRBV10-1 and TRBJ2-7; TRBD1 matches 7 bases. The CDR3 runs 14 residues. Germline-derived CDR1 and CDR2 are WNHNN and SYGVQD (reference sequence). V lost 8 bases to trimming and J lost 2 bases; unmatched junction nucleotides: 9. The CDR3: CASARGIRTYEQYF. CDR3 sequence (DNA): TGCGCCAGCGCCAGGGGGATAAGAACCTACGAGCAGTACTTC.

CDR3: CASALGGRNQPQHF. CDR3 coding DNA: TGTGCTAGTGCCCTAGGGGGTCGCAATCAGCCCCAGCATTTT. The chain combines TRBV12-5 with TRBJ1-5, with D possibly TRBD1 on 6 matching bases. The CDR3 totals 14 residues. Trimming shortened V by 7 bases and J by 2 bases, and 12 bases separated the two germline ends. Germline CDR1 LGHNT, CDR2 FRNRAP. Drawing the rest from reference TRBV12-5 and TRBJ1-5, the complete variable domain is DARVTQTPRHKVTEMGQEVTMRCQPILGHNTVFWYRQTMMQGLELLAYFRNRAPLDDSGMPKDRFSAEMPDATLATLKIQPSEPRDSAVYFCASALGGRNQPQHFGDGTRLSIL.

The V gene is TRBV11-2, the J gene TRBJ2-2, with a possible D match to TRBD2 (6 bases). V was cut by 5 bases and J by 1 base, with 11 bases left in between. The CDR3 spans 15 residues. Germline V gene sequence: CDR1 SGHAT, CDR2 FQNNGV. CDR3: CASSRDWGNTGELFF. In nucleotides, the CDR3 is TGTGCCAGCAGCCGGGACTGGGGGAACACCGGGGAGCTGTTTTTT.

The table lists this clone with a few counts. The junction departs from the called germline gene at one end, perhaps through a read error. The chain joins TRBV2 to TRBJ2-7, with 7 bases matching TRBD2. The CDR3 has 11 amino acids. The germline V gene encodes CDR1 SNHLY and CDR2 FYNNEI. For the CDR3, the DNA is TGTGCCAGCAGTGCCGCCGGGACTACTGTCTTC. Translated: CASSAAGTTVF.

This clone was picked up a small number of times. V is TRBV27 and J is TRBJ2-3; D may be TRBD2 (7 bases). Trimming took 8 bases from V and 2 from J, leaving 17 bases between them. This CDR3 has 15 residues. CDR1 and CDR2 (germline): MNHEY, SMNVEV (reference sequence). In DNA form, the CDR3 reads TGTGCCAGCGGGGAGAGCGGGACAAACACAGATACGCAGTATTTT. Translated: CASGESGTNTDTQYF.

The V call is TRBV5-1, the J call TRBJ2-3; 8 bases match TRBD2. The CDR3 totals 16 residues. Unmatched junction bases numbered 12, after V lost 5 bases and J lost 4 bases. Per the germline V gene, CDR1 is SGHRS and CDR2 is YFSETQ. The CDR3 nucleotides read TGCGCCAGCAGTACCCAGCGGGAGTCGAGTGCAGATACGCAGTATTTT. Its protein product is CASSTQRESSADTQYF.

J is TRBJ2-3 and V is TRBV7-3, with 7 bases lining up with TRBD1. V was clipped by 3 bases and J by 4 bases; unmatched bases: 10. This CDR3 is built from 16 residues. The V gene's germline CDR1 is SGHTA and CDR2 FQGTGA. CDR3: CASSFIRGNRSDTQYF. CDR3 nucleotides: TGTGCCAGCAGCTTTATCAGGGGGAACCGTTCAGATACGCAGTATTTT.

The chain has TRBV28 and TRBJ1-5, with D uncertain. The CDR3 is 12 amino acids. Germline lookup yields CDR1 MDHEN and CDR2 SYDVKM. In DNA, the CDR3 is TGTATTTCACGGGGAGTCAATCAGCCCCAGCATTTT. Translating it yields CISRGVNQPQHF.

The CDR3 is CASSLGQENTGELFF. In nucleotides, the CDR3 is TGTGCCAGCAGTTTGGGACAGGAGAACACCGGGGAGCTGTTTTTT. The gene calls are TRBV28 and TRBJ2-2; 8 bases are a match to TRBD1. The CDR3 loop spans 15 amino acids. Germline V gene lookup returns CDR1 MDHEN and CDR2 SYDVKM. Losses at the gene ends were 3 bases for V and 1 base for J; bases not matched to a gene: 1.

This chain links TRBV29-1 with TRBJ1-2, with D possibly being TRBD1 (5 bases). The V gene lost 5 bases and the J gene lost 0 bases, with 13 bases spanning the gap. This CDR3 comprises 14 residues. Looked up from germline, CDR1 is SQVTM and CDR2 is ANQGSEA. This CDR3 reads CSVHEGTANYGYTF. The CDR3 DNA follows: TGCAGCGTTCACGAGGGGACTGCTAACTATGGCTACACCTTC.

This clone has only a few counts. The chain carries TRBV6-4 and TRBJ2-2, with 9 bases fitting TRBD2. V lost 5 bases, J lost 2 bases, and 3 bases stayed unmatched. Germline V lookup: CDR1 MRHNA, CDR2 SNTAGT. The CDR3 sequence is 15 residues long. The CDR3 sequence is CASSTLAGNTGELFF. In nucleotides, the CDR3 is TGTGCCAGCAGTACCCTAGCGGGAAACACCGGGGAGCTGTTTTTT.

The chain joins TRBV27 to TRBJ2-1; 9 bases map to TRBD1. The V gene's germline CDR1 is MNHEY and CDR2 SMNVEV (reference sequence). The ends lost 7 bases at V and 16 bases at J; junction bases unmatched: 8. The CDR3 has 11 amino acids. The DNA of the CDR3 is TGTGCCAGCAAACAGGGGGCGTTGTCCTTCTTC. Protein: CASKQGALSFF.

The rearrangement links TRBV10-1 to TRBJ1-2, with D maybe TRBD1 (6 bases). Germline V CDR1 and CDR2: WNHNN, SYGVQD (reference sequence). Deletions cut 5 bases from V and 3 bases from J, with 7 bases between. The CDR3 extends over 12 amino acids. In nucleotides, the CDR3 is TGCGCCAGCAGTCCAGGGGACTATGGCTACACCTTC. Residues: CASSPGDYGYTF.

This clone showed up just a few times. CDR3 protein: CASSSSDNEQFF. CDR3 nucleotides: TGTGCCAGCAGCAGTAGCGACAATGAGCAGTTCTTC. The rearrangement uses TRBV7-3 and TRBJ2-1, with D possibly matching TRBD2 (5 bases). Germline V CDR1 and CDR2: SGHTA, FQGTGA. CDR3 length: 12 residues. V lost 5 bases and J 5 bases, leaving 7 bases between the germline ends.